The clone carrying this T cell receptor (beta chain) was recorded many times. Its antigen is unidentified. Trimming cost V 0 bases and J 3 bases, with 14 bases left between them. The CDR3 loop spans 15 amino acids. Per the germline V gene, CDR1 is DFQATT and CDR2 is SNEGSKA (reference sequence). Sorting defined naive CD8 T cells as CD8+CD4-CCR7+CD45RA+. This specimen comes from a study of molecular identifiers for immune sequencing clone quantification. Background on the study: Replicates involved a five-way split of RNA from around 20,000 or 100,000 naive CD8 cells, with sequencing of four. Regarding the study as a whole: Clones that exceeded 20 RNA copies held over 99% of effector molecules, yet under 1% in naive cells.

TCRdb redid the calling of the PCR reads with MiXCR, one entry per CDR3 protein. The table has roughly 630,000 distinct CDR3 sequences, about 25% seen once. The receptor was derived from a human donor in good health. Some libraries in this study had Jurkat cell RNA spiked in. Input material: naive CD8+ T cells from blood, with Jurkat cell RNA spiked in. Subset indicated: FACS-sorted CD8+CD4-CCR7+CD45RA+ naive T cells. The J gene is TRBJ1-1, the V gene TRBV20-1, with D uncertain. CDR3 region: CSARDPLIRYTEAFF. Written as DNA, the CDR3 is TGCAGTGCTAGAGACCCCCTCATTCGGTACACTGAAGCTTTCTTT.